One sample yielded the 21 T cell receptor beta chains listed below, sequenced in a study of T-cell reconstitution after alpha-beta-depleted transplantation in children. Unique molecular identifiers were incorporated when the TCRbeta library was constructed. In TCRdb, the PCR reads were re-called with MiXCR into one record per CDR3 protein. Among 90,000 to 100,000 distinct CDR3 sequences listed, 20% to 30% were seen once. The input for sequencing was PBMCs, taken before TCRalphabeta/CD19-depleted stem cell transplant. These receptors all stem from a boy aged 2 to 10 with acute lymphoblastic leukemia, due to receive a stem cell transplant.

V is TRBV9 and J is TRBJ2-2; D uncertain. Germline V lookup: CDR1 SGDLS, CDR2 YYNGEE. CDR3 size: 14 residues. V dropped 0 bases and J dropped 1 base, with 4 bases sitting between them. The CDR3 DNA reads TGTGCCAGCAGCGTAGCGGGGAACACCGGGGAGCTGTTTTTT. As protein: CASSVAGNTGELFF.

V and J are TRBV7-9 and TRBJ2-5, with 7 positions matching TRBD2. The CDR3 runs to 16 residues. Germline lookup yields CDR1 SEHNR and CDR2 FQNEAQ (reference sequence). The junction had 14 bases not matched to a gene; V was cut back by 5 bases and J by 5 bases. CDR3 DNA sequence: TGTGCCAGCAGCCAACGGGACCCACTGGGAGGGGAGACCCAGTACTTC. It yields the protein CASSQRDPLGGETQYF.

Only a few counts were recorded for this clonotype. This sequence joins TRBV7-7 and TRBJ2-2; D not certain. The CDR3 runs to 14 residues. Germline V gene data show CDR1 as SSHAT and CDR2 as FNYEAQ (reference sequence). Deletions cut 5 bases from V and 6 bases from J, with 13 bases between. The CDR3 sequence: CASSLTRDSGELFF. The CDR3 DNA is TGTGCCAGCAGCCTCACTCGCGATTCCGGGGAGCTGTTTTTT.

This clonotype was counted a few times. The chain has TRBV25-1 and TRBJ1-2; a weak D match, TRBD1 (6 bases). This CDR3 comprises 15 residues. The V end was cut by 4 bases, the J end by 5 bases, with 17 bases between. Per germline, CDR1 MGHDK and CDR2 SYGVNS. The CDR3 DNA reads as TGTGCCAGCAGTGGAAGCTTAGACAGGCCGTATGGCTACACCTTC. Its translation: CASSGSLDRPYGYTF.

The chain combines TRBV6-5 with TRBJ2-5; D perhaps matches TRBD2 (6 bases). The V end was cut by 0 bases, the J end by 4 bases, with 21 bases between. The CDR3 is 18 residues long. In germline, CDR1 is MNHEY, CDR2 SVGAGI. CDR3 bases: TGTGCCAGCAGTTACTCGATAGTTGGCGGAGGGGCCGGAGAGACCCAGTACTTC. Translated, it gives CASSYSIVGGGAGETQYF.

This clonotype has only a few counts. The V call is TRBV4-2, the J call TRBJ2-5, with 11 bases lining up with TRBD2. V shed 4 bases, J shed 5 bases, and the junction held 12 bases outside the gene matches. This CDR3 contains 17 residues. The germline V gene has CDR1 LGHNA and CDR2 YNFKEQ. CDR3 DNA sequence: TGTGCCAGCAGCCCTAAGGGACTAGCGGAGGACGGGGAGACCCAGTACTTC. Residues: CASSPKGLAEDGETQYF.

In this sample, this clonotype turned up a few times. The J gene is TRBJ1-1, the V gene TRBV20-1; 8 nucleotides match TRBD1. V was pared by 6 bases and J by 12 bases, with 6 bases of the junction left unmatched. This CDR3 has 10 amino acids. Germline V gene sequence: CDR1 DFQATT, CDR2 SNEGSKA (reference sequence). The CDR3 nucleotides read TGCAGTGCAAAGGACAGGGTACCTTTCTTT. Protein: CSAKDRVPFF.

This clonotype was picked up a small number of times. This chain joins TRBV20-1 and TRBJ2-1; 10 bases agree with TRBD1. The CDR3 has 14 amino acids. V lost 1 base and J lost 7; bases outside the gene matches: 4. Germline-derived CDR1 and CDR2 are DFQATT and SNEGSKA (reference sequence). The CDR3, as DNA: TGCAGTGCTAGAGGACAGGGGGCAGCGAATGAGCAGTTCTTC. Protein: CSARGQGAANEQFF.

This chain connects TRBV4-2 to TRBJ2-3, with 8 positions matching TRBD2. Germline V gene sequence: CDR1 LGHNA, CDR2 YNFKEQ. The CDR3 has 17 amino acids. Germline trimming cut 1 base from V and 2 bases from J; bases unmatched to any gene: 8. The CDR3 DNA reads TGTGCCAGCAGCCAAGCCCGACTAGCGACCCCCACAGATACGCAGTATTTT. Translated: CASSQARLATPTDTQYF.

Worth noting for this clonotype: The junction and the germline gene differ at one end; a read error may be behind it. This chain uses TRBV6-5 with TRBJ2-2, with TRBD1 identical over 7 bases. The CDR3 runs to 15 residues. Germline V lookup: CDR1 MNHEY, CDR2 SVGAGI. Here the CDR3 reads CASTYGTVNTGELFF. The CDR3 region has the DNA TGTGCCAGCACTTACGGGACAGTGAACACCGGGGAGCTGTTTTTT.

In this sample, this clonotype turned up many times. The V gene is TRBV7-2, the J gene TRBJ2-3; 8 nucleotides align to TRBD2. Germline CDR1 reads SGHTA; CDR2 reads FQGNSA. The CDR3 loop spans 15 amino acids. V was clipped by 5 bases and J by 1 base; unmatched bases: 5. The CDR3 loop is CASSADSGGTDTQYF. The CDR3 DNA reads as TGTGCCAGCAGCGCCGATAGCGGGGGCACAGATACGCAGTATTTT.

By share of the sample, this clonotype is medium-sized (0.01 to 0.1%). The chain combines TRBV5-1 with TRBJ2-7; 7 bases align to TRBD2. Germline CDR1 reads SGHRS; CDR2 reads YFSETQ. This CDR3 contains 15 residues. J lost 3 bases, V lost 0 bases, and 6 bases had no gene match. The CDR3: CASSLGASGVYEQYF. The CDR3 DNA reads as TGCGCCAGCAGCTTGGGCGCTAGCGGAGTCTACGAGCAGTACTTC.

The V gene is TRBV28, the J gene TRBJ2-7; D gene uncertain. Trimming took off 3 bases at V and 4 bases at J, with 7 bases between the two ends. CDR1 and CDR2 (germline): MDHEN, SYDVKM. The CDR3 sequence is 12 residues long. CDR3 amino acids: CASSLRLYEQYF. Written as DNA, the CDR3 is TGTGCCAGCAGTTTGAGGCTTTACGAGCAGTACTTC.

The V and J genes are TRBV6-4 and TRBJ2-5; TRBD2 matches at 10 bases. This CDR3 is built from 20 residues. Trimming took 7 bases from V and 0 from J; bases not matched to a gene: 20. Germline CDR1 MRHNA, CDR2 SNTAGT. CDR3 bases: TGTGCCAGCAACAGAGGACTAGCGGAGGCGTGGTGGGGGTACCAAGAGACCCAGTACTTC. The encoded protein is CASNRGLAEAWWGYQETQYF.

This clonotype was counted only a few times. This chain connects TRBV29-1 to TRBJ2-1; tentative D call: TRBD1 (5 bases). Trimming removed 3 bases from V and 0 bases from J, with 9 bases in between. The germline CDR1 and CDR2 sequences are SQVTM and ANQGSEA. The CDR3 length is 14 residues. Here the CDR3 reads CSVEGHYSYNEQFF. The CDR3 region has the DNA TGCAGCGTTGAGGGGCACTACTCCTACAATGAGCAGTTCTTC.

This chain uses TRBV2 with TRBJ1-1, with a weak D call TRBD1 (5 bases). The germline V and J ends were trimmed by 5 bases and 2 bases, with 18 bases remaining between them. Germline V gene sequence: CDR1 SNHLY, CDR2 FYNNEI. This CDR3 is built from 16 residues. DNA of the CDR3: TGTGCCAGCAGTACCCAAAGTTGGACAAACAACACTGAAGCTTTCTTT. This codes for CASSTQSWTNNTEAFF.

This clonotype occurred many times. The CDR3 loop reads CASSSSGVRAEQYF. The CDR3 region has the DNA TGTGCCAGCAGCTCTAGCGGAGTTAGGGCCGAGCAGTACTTC. V and J are TRBV7-6 and TRBJ2-7; 7 bases map to TRBD2. CDR3 length: 14 amino acids. Germline-derived CDR1 and CDR2 are SGHVS and FNYEAQ. The ends lost 4 bases at V and 6 bases at J; junction bases unmatched: 9.

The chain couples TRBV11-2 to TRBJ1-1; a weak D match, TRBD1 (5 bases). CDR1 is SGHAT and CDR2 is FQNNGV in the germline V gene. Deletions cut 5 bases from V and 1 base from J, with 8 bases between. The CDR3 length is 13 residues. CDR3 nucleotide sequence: TGTGCCAGCAGCAATACAGGGAACACTGAAGCTTTCTTT. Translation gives CASSNTGNTEAFF. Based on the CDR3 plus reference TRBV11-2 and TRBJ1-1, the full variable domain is EAGVAQSPRYKIIEKRQSVAFWCNPISGHATLYWYQQILGQGPKLLIQFQNNGVVDDSQLPKDRFSAERLKGVDSTLKIQPAKLEDSAVYLCASSNTGNTEAFFGQGTRLTVV.

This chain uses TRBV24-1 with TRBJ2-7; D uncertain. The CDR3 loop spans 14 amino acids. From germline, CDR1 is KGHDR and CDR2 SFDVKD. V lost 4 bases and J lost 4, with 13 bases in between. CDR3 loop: CATSESEGNYEQYF. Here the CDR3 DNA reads TGTGCCACCAGTGAATCCGAAGGTAATTACGAGCAGTACTTC.

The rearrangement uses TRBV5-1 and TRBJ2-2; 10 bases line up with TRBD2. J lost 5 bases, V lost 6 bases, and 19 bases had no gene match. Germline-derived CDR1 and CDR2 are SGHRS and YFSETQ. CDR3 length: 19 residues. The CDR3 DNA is TGCGCCAGCATGGGGGACGGACTAGCGGAGGGGCCGTATACCGGGGAGCTGTTTTTT. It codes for CASMGDGLAEGPYTGELFF.

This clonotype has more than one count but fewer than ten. The CDR3 sequence: CASSIVFGTDTQYF. The CDR3 coding sequence is TGTGCCAGCAGCATCGTTTTTGGCACAGATACGCAGTATTTT. The V call is TRBV7-2, the J call TRBJ2-3, with D uncertain. Germline V lookup: CDR1 SGHTA, CDR2 FQGNSA. This CDR3 region has 14 residues. V shed 5 bases and J shed 1 base, with 10 bases lying between them.